One sample yielded the 16 T cell receptor beta chains listed below, sequenced in a study of T cell repertoires in cytomegalovirus infection. TCRdb re-called the reads with MiXCR, one entry per CDR3 protein. The top ten clones hold roughly half of a sample with 230,000 or so distinct CDR3 sequences, more than 15% of them seen once. Material: CD8+ T cells from PBMCs. These receptor sequences come from a human donor in good health (CMV status not recorded). Some clones in this sample may be carry-over from other donors' samples.

This clonotype has just a few counts. In DNA, the CDR3 is TGTGCATTCATGGGGGAGAACACTGAAGCTTTCTTT. This codes for CAFMGENTEAFF. The V gene is TRBV6-4, the J gene TRBJ1-1; perhaps TRBD1 as D (5 bases). The CDR3 runs to 12 residues. Germline assignment: CDR1 MRHNA and CDR2 SNTAGT.

The chain uses TRBV11-2 and TRBJ2-3; TRBD2 agrees at 11 bases. Losses at the gene ends were 5 bases for V and 0 bases for J; bases not matched to a gene: 7. The germline V gene encodes CDR1 SGHAT and CDR2 FQNNGV. The CDR3 loop spans 17 amino acids. CDR3 sequence reads: CASSPSGGTESTDTQYF. The CDR3 nucleotides are TGTGCCAGCAGCCCTAGCGGGGGGACCGAAAGCACAGATACGCAGTATTTT.

In DNA, the CDR3 is TGCGCCAGCAGCCAGGGACTAGCGGGGGGTCTCAAGTTCTTC. Protein sequence: CASSQGLAGGLKFF. V gene TRBV4-3 combines with J gene TRBJ2-1, with 15 bases aligning to TRBD2. In germline, CDR1 is LGHNA, CDR2 YSLEER. This CDR3 has 14 amino acids. V lost 3 bases, J lost 14 bases, and 5 bases stayed unmatched.

This clonotype was seen a handful of times. J is TRBJ2-7 and V is TRBV5-4; 8 bases align to TRBD1. V shed 0 bases and J 2 bases; nucleotides not matched to a gene: 7. Per the germline V gene, CDR1 is SGHNT and CDR2 is YYREEE (reference sequence). The CDR3 runs 16 residues. DNA for the CDR3: TGTGCCAGCAGCTTGGGACAGGGGATGGGAACCTACGAGCAGTACTTC. Its translation is CASSLGQGMGTYEQYF. Together with reference TRBV5-4 and TRBJ2-7, the CDR3 gives the full variable domain: ETGVTQSPTHLIKTRGQQVTLRCSSQSGHNTVSWYQQALGQGPQFIFQYYREEENGRGNFPPRFSGLQFPNYSSELNVNALELDDSALYLCASSLGQGMGTYEQYFGPGTRLTVT.

This clonotype was counted a few times. The rearrangement uses TRBV2 and TRBJ2-2, with 9 bases aligning to TRBD1. This CDR3 has 15 amino acids. Looked up from germline, CDR1 is SNHLY and CDR2 is FYNNEI. The V gene end was trimmed by 6 bases and the J gene end by 1 base; junction bases not matched to a gene: 3. The CDR3 spells CASSAGQGNTGELFF. For the CDR3, the DNA is TGTGCCAGCAGCGCGGGACAGGGGAACACCGGGGAGCTGTTTTTT.

This clonotype was observed a handful of times. The chain is built from TRBV5-6 and TRBJ2-3, with 9 bases matching TRBD2. This CDR3 has 16 amino acids. The V and J ends lost 3 bases and 2 bases, in that order; junction bases with no gene match: 7. The germline V gene encodes CDR1 SGHDT and CDR2 YYEEEE. CDR3 amino acids: CASSYPSGAFTDTQYF. In DNA form, the CDR3 reads TGTGCCAGCAGCTACCCTAGCGGGGCCTTCACAGATACGCAGTATTTT.

This clonotype was seen repeatedly, ten times or more. The rearrangement uses TRBV7-9 and TRBJ1-1; TRBD1 might be the D (5 bases). The V gene's germline CDR1 is SEHNR and CDR2 FQNEAQ (reference sequence). The CDR3 consists of 17 residues. V lost 0 bases, J lost 0 bases, and 14 bases lay in between. CDR3 region: CASSLAQTGTVNTEAFF. Here the CDR3 DNA reads TGTGCCAGCAGCTTAGCCCAAACTGGGACGGTGAACACTGAAGCTTTCTTT.

The chain employs TRBV4-1 and TRBJ1-1, with 7 bases identical to TRBD1. This CDR3 is 15 amino acids long. V gave up 3 bases and J gave up 0 bases; unmatched junction bases: 4. CDR1 and CDR2 (germline): MGHRA, YSYEKL. This CDR3 reads CASSHMTGMNTEAFF. CDR3 nucleotides: TGCGCCAGCAGCCATATGACAGGGATGAACACTGAAGCTTTCTTT.

There are a few counts of this clonotype. The chain is built from TRBV4-3 and TRBJ1-6; TRBD1 aligns across 9 bases. This CDR3 has 15 amino acids. The trim removed 4 bases at V and 10 bases at J, leaving 8 bases unmatched. Germline loops: CDR1 LGHNA, CDR2 YSLEER. DNA for the CDR3: TGCGCCAGCAGCCCCGGGACAGGGCCCTCATCACCCCTCCACTTT. Residues: CASSPGTGPSSPLHF.

This clonotype was recorded a few times. The chain employs TRBV13 and TRBJ1-1, with D hard to call. V was trimmed by 0 bases and J by 5 bases, leaving 10 bases between them. Per the germline V gene, CDR1 is PRHDT and CDR2 is FYEKMQ (reference sequence). The CDR3 runs to 14 residues. CDR3 in amino acids: CASSLGPPGTEAFF. The DNA of the CDR3 is TGTGCCAGCAGCTTAGGGCCTCCGGGGACTGAAGCTTTCTTT.

This sequence joins TRBV14 and TRBJ2-1, with TRBD2 identical over 9 bases. CDR3 length: 17 residues. Germline trimming cut 0 bases from V and 8 bases from J; bases unmatched to any gene: 11. Germline CDR1 SGHDN, CDR2 FVKESK. The CDR3 DNA sequence: TGTGCCAGCAGCCAAGATTTAGCGGGGGCTATGAGGTATGAGCAGTTCTTC. This codes for CASSQDLAGAMRYEQFF.

This clonotype was observed a handful of times. The chain joins TRBV7-9 to TRBJ1-6, with D unresolved. Trimming shortened V by 5 bases and J by 5 bases, and 4 bases separated the two germline ends. Germline loops: CDR1 SEHNR, CDR2 FQNEAQ (reference sequence). The CDR3 totals 12 residues. The CDR3 bases are TGTGCCAGCAGCGAAGATAATTCACCCCTCCACTTT. It encodes CASSEDNSPLHF.

The chain couples TRBV20-1 to TRBJ2-7; no reliable D call. Germline V gene lookup returns CDR1 DFQATT and CDR2 SNEGSKA (reference sequence). The germline V and J ends were trimmed by 0 bases and 3 bases, with 9 bases remaining between them. The CDR3 consists of 13 residues. CDR3 bases: TGCAGTGCTAGAGATGGGGAAGTCTACGAGCAGTACTTC. It encodes CSARDGEVYEQYF.

The chain uses TRBV28 and TRBJ2-2; D perhaps matches TRBD2 (7 bases). V lost 6 bases and J 9 bases, leaving 26 bases between the germline ends. There are 17 residues in the CDR3. Per germline, CDR1 MDHEN and CDR2 SYDVKM. The CDR3 sequence is CASSPPRRGPLSRELFF. CDR3 nucleotides: TGTGCCAGCAGCCCGCCACGGCGGGGGCCCCTTAGTAGGGAGCTGTTTTTT.

This clonotype was detected a few times. The gene calls are TRBV29-1 and TRBJ1-1; possibly TRBD1 for D (5 bases). V lost 2 bases and J lost 5, with 12 bases in between. Germline V gene sequence: CDR1 SQVTM, CDR2 ANQGSEA. This CDR3 has 13 residues. The DNA for the CDR3 is TGCAGCGTTGAAAAGGGGTTTAGGACTGAAGCTTTCTTT. Amino acids: CSVEKGFRTEAFF. Together with reference TRBV29-1 and TRBJ1-1, the CDR3 gives the full variable domain: SAVISQKPSRDICQRGTSLTIQCQVDSQVTMMFWYRQQPGQSLTLIATANQGSEATYESGFVIDKFPISRPNLTFSTLTVSNMSPEDSSIYLCSVEKGFRTEAFFGQGTRLTVV.

The V call is TRBV20-1, the J call TRBJ1-2; unclear D gene. Trimming took off 2 bases at V and 5 bases at J, with 12 bases between the two ends. Germline V gene data show CDR1 as DFQATT and CDR2 as SNEGSKA (reference sequence). The CDR3 is 13 amino acids. The CDR3 DNA sequence: TGCAGTGCTAGACGGCCCGAGACGTATGGCTACACCTTC. Protein product: CSARRPETYGYTF.